Reported below is one TCR beta chain. This CDR3 spans 15 amino acids. The trim removed 6 bases at V and 4 bases at J, leaving 8 bases unmatched. Germline V lookup: CDR1 SGHKS, CDR2 YYEKEE (reference sequence). The data are from a study of blood T cell repertoires in COVID-19. In the authors' methods: Cell counts per sample came from amplifying reference gene primers. Repertoires were generated with immunoSEQ multiplex PCR, while TCRdb's copy carries only in-frame clones and drops some. Clonal size and the V and J genes are those of that table, whereas D and trimming came from the DNA. The sample contains hundreds of thousands of clones, 85% to 90% of which appear only once. Residents of 24 US areas, aged roughly 18 to 89 years, made up the participants. Clinical history reported by participants formed the basis on which cohorts were assigned. The study counted Cohort 3 donors as recovered given two negative PCRs, clearance, or symptom resolution.

The source of this sequence is a woman in her 30s who had recovered from COVID-19. Source material: PBMCs or T cells enriched from blood (not recorded which). The rearrangement uses TRBV5-5 and TRBJ2-3; 10 bases are a match to TRBD2. The DNA of the CDR3 is TGTGCCAGCAAACAGCGGGAGGGCCCTCCAGATACGCAGTATTTT. Residues: CASKQREGPPDTQYF.